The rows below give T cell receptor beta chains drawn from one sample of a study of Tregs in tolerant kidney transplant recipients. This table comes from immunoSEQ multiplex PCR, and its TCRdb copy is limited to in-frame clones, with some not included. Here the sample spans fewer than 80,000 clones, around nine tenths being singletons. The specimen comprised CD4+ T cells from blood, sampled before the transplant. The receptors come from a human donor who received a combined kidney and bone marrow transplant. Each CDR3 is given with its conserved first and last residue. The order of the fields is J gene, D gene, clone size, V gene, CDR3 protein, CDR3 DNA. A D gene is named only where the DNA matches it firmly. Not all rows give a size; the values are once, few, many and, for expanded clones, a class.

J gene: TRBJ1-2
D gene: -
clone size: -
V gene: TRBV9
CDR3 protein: CASSVEGMSYGYTF
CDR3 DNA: TGTGCCAGCAGCGTAGAGGGGATGAGCTATGGCTACACCTTC

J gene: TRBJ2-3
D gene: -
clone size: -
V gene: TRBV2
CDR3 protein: CASGLAGSTDTQYF
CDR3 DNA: TGTGCCAGCGGCTTGGCGGGGAGCACAGATACGCAGTATTTT

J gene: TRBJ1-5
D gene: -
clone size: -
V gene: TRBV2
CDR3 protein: CASSVDRYSNQPQHF
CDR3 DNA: TGTGCCAGCAGTGTCGACAGATATAGCAATCAGCCCCAGCATTTT

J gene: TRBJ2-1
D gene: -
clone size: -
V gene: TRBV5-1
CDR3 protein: CASNLGGGHNEQFF
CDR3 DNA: TGCGCCAGCAACCTGGGGGGAGGCCACAATGAGCAGTTCTTC

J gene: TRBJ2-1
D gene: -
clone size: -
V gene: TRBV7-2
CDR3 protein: CASSVSGLRGDEQFF
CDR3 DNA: TGTGCCAGCAGCGTTAGCGGTCTACGGGGAGATGAGCAGTTCTTC

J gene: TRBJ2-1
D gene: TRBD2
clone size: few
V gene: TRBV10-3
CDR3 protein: CAIGLGGDNEQFF
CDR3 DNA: TGTGCCATCGGACTGGGGGGGGACAATGAGCAGTTCTTC

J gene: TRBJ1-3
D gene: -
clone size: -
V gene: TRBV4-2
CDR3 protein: CASSQVELSSGNTIYF
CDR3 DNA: TGTGCCAGCAGCCAAGTCGAGCTCTCCTCTGGAAACACCATATATTTT

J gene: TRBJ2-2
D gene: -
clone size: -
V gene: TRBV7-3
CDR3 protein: CASSMGLGLPGELFF
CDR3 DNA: TGTGCCAGCAGCATGGGACTGGGGCTCCCCGGGGAGCTGTTTTTT

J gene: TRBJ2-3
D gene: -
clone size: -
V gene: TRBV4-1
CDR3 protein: CASSQVEGAADTQYF
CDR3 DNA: TGCGCCAGCAGCCAAGTGGAGGGAGCGGCAGATACGCAGTATTTT

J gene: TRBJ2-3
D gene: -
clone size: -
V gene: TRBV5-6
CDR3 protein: CASSLGVRGRGRTDTQYF
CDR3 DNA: TGTGCCAGCAGCTTGGGTGTGCGGGGGCGCGGAAGAACAGATACGCAGTATTTT

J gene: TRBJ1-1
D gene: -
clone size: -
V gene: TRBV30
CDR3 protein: CAWSVFTLQVGQNTEAFF
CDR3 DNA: TGTGCCTGGAGTGTTTTCACTCTACAGGTTGGGCAGAACACTGAAGCTTTCTTT

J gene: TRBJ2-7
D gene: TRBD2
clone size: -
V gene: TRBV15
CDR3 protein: CATSRERGGNQEQYF
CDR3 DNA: TGTGCCACCAGCAGAGAACGGGGGGGGAATCAAGAGCAGTACTTC

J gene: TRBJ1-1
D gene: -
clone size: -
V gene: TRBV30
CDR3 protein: CAWSVLGARNTEAFF
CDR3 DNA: TGTGCCTGGAGTGTACTGGGGGCGCGGAACACTGAAGCTTTCTTT

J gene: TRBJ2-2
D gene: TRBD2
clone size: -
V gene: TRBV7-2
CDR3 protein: CASSLGLAANTGELFF
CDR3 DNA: TGTGCCAGCAGCTTAGGACTAGCGGCCAACACCGGGGAGCTGTTTTTT

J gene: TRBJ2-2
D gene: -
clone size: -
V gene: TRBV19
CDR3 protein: CASSITRAAGELFF
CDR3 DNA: TGTGCCAGTAGTATAACGAGGGCCGCCGGGGAGCTGTTTTTT

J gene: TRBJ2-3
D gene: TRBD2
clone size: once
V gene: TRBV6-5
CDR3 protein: CASRITGTSGYTQYF
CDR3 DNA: TGTGCCAGCAGGATTACCGGGACTAGCGGCTATACGCAGTATTTT

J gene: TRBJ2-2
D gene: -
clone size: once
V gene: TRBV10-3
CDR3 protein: CAVHPGGNTGELFF
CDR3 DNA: TGTGCCGTCCACCCTGGGGGCAACACCGGGGAGCTGTTTTTT

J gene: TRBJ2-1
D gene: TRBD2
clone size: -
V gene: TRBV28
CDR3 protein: CASSPSGRSSYNEQFF
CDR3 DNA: TGTGCCAGCAGTCCTAGCGGGAGGAGCTCCTACAATGAGCAGTTCTTC

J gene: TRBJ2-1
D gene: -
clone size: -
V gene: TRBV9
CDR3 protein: CASSLTGTPYNEQFF
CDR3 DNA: TGTGCCAGCAGCCTCACCGGGACTCCCTACAATGAGCAGTTCTTC

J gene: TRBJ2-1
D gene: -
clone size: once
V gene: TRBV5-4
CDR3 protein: CASSSKGGSHNEQFF
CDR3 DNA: TGTGCCAGCAGCTCGAAAGGAGGTTCCCACAATGAGCAGTTCTTC

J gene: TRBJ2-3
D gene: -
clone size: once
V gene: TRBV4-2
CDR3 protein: CASSQGGRVSKRDTQYF
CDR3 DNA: TGTGCCAGCAGCCAAGGCGGCAGGGTGAGTAAAAGGGATACGCAGTATTTT

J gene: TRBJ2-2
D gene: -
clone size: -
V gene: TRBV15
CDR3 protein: CATSRDRAAGELFF
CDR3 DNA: TGTGCCACCAGCAGAGATAGAGCGGCCGGGGAGCTGTTTTTT

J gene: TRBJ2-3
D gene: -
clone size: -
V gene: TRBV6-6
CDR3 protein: CATRDFLTDTQYF
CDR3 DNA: TGTGCCACCCGGGACTTCCTCACAGATACGCAGTATTTT

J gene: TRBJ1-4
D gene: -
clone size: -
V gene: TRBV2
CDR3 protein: CASSPERVSEKLFF
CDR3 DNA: TGTGCCAGCAGTCCAGAGAGGGTCAGCGAAAAACTGTTTTTT

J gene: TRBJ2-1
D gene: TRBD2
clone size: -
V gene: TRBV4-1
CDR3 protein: CASSLTSGGPLDEQFF
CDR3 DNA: TGCGCCAGCAGCCTTACTAGCGGGGGGCCCTTGGATGAGCAGTTCTTC

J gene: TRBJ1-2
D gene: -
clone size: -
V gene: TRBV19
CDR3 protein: CASSIYGGYTF
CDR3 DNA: TGTGCCAGTAGTATATACGGTGGCTACACCTTC